This T cell receptor beta chain emerged from a study of CD8+CD57+ T cells in acquired aplastic anemia. Broader study findings: Around 30 sequences, all CD8+ CDR3, were shared between patients and controls.

This CDR3 has 15 residues. Trimming at V came to 3 bases and at J to 8 bases, leaving 15 bases not matched to a gene. Germline V gene data show CDR1 as DFQATT and CDR2 as SNEGSKA (reference sequence). Researchers used genomic DNA as the template to profile TCR beta VDJ and CDR3. TCRdb processed the reads anew with MiXCR; each CDR3 protein has one entry. The sample includes just over 450,000 distinct CDR3 sequences, roughly a third of them seen just once. Details on this clonotype: Its antigen is currently unknown.

For sequencing, patients were chosen who had shown expansion of CD8+CD57+ cells by flow cytometry. This receptor was taken from a human donor with aplastic anemia. The V call is TRBV20-1, the J call TRBJ1-2; 7 nucleotides agree with TRBD1. Material for sequencing was sorted CD4+, CD8+, or CD8+CD57+ T cells (not recorded which) from PBMCs. This CDR3 reads CSASPLAGGGSGYTF. The CDR3 DNA follows: TGCAGTGCTAGTCCTCTCGCAGGGGGAGGATCGGGCTACACCTTC.